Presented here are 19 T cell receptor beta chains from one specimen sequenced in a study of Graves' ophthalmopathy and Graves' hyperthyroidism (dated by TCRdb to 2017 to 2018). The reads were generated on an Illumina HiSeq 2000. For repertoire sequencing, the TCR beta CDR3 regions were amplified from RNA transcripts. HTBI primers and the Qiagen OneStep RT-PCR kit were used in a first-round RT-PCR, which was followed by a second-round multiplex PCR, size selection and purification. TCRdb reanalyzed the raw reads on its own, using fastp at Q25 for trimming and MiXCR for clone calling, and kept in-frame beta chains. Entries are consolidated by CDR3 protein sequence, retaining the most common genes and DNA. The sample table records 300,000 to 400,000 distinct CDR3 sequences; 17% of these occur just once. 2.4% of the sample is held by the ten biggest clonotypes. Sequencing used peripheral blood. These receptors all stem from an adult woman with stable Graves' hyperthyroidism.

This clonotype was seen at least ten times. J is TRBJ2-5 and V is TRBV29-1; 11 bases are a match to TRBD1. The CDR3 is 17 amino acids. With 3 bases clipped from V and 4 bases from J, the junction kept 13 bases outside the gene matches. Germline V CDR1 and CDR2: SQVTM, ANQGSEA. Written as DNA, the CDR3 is TGCAGCGTTGACACGCACGGGACAGGGGGTGGAGGAGAGACCCAGTACTTC. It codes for CSVDTHGTGGGGETQYF. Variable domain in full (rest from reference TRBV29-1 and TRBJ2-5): SAVISQKPSRDICQRGTSLTIQCQVDSQVTMMFWYRQQPGQSLTLIATANQGSEATYESGFVIDKFPISRPNLTFSTLTVSNMSPEDSSIYLCSVDTHGTGGGGETQYFGPGTRLLVL.

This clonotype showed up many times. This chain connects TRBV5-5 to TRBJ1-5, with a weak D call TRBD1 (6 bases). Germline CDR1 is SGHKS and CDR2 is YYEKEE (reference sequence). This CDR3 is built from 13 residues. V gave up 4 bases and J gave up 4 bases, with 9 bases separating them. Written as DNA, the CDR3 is TGTGCCAGCAGCACACAGGGTAATCAGCCCCAGCATTTT. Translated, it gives CASSTQGNQPQHF.

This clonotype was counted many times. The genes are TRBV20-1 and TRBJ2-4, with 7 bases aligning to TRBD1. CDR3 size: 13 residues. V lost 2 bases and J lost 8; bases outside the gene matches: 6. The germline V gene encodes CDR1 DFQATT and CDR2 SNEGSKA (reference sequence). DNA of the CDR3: TGCAGTGCTAGACCCAGGGGGATCGACATTCAGTACTTC. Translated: CSARPRGIDIQYF.

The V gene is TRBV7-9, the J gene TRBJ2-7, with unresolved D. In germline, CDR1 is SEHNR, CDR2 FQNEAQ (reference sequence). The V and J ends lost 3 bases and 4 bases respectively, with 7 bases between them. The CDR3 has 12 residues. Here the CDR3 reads CASSFYGYEQYF. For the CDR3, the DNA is TGTGCCAGCAGCTTTTACGGTTACGAGCAGTACTTC.

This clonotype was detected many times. In DNA form, the CDR3 reads TGTGCCAGCAGCACCATCACAGGGGGCACAGGCTACACCTTC. Amino acid sequence: CASSTITGGTGYTF. The J gene is TRBJ1-2, the V gene TRBV5-6, with 9 bases aligning to TRBD1. The CDR3 totals 14 residues. Trimming cost V 4 bases and J 8 bases; bases outside gene matches: 9. The germline gives CDR1 SGHDT, CDR2 YYEEEE. The full variable domain, with the rest looked up from reference TRBV5-6 and TRBJ1-2, is DAGVTQSPTHLIKTRGQQVTLRCSPKSGHDTVSWYQQALGQGPQFIFQYYEEEERQRGNFPDRFSGHQFPNYSSELNVNALLLGDSALYLCASSTITGGTGYTFGSGTRLTVV.

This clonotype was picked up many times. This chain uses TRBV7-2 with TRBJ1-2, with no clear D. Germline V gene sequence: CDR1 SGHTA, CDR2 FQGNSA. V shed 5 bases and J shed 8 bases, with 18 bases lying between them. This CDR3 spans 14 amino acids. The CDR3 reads CASSPGGSPYGYTF. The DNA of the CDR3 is TGTGCCAGCAGCCCTGGTGGGAGCCCCTACGGCTACACCTTC.

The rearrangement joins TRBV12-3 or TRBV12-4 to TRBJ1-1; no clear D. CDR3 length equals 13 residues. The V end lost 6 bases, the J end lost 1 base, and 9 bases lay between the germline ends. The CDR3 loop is CASRKSTNTEAFF. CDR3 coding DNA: TGTGCCAGCAGAAAGAGCACGAACACTGAAGCTTTCTTT.

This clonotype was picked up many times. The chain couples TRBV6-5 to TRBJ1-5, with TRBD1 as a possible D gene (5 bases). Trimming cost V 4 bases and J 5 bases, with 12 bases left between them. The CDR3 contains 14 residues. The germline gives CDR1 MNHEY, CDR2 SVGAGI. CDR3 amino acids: CASSLSGDHQPQHF. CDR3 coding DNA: TGTGCCAGCAGTTTGTCCGGGGACCATCAGCCCCAGCATTTT.

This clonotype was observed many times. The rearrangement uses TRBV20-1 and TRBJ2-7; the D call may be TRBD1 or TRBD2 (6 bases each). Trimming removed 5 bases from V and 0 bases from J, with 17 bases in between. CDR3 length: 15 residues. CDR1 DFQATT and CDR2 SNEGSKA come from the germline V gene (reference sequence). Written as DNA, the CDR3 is TGCAGTGCTGGGGGGTGGGGGGCGAGCTCCTACGAGCAGTACTTC. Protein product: CSAGGWGASSYEQYF.

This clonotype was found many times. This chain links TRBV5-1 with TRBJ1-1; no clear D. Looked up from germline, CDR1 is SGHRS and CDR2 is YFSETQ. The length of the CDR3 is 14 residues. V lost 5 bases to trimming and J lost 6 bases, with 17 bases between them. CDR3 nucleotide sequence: TGCGCCAGCAGAAGGGATGGTTACGAGGCTGAAGCTTTCTTT. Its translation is CASRRDGYEAEAFF. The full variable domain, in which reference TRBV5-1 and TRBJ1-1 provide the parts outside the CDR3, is KAGVTQTPRYLIKTRGQQVTLSCSPISGHRSVSWYQQTPGQGLQFLFEYFSETQRNKGNFPGRFSGRQFSNSRSEMNVSTLELGDSALYLCASRRDGYEAEAFFGQGTRLTVV.

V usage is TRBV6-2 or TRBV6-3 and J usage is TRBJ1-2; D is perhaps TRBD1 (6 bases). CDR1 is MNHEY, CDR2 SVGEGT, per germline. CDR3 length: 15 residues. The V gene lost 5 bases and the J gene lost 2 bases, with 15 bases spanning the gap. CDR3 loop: CASSPELDSNYGYTF. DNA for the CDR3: TGTGCCAGCAGTCCCGAACTGGACAGCAACTATGGCTACACCTTC.

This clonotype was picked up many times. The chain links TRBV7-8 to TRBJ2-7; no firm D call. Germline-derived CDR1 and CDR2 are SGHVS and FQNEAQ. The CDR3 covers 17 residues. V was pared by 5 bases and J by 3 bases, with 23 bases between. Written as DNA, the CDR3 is TGTGCCAGCAGCAGTCACGGGCGGTTGTACTCTGACTACGAGCAGTACTTC. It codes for CASSSHGRLYSDYEQYF.

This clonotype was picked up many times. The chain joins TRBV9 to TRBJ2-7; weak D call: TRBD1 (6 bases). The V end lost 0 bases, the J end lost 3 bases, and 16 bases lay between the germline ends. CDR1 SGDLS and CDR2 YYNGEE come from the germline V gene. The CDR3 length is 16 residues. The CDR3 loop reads CASSVDQGPPLYEQYF. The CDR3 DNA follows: TGTGCCAGCAGCGTAGATCAGGGGCCCCCTCTCTACGAGCAGTACTTC.

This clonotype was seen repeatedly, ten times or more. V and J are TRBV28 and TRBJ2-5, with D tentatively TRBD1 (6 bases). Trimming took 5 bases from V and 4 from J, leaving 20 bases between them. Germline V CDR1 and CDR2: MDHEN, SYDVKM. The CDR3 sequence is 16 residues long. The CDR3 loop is CASSPTRGYEGETQYF. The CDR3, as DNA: TGTGCCAGCAGTCCCACGAGGGGGTACGAGGGAGAGACCCAGTACTTC. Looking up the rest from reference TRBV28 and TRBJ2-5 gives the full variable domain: DVKVTQSSRYLVKRTGEKVFLECVQDMDHENMFWYRQDPGLGLRLIYFSYDVKMKEKGDIPEGYSVSREKKERFSLILESASTNQTSMYLCASSPTRGYEGETQYFGPGTRLLVL.

The CDR3 loop is CASSYEAGSSYEQYF. CDR3 DNA sequence: TGTGCCAGCAGTTATGAAGCGGGAAGCTCCTACGAGCAGTACTTC. The V gene is TRBV12-3 or TRBV12-4, the J gene TRBJ2-7; 7 bases fit TRBD2. CDR3 length: 15 amino acids. Germline trimming cut 4 bases from V and 0 bases from J; bases unmatched to any gene: 6.

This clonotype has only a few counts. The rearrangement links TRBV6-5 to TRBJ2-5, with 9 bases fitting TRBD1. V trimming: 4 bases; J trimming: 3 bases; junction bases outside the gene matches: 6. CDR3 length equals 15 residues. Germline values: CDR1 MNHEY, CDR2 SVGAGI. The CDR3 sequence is CASSFRDRVKETQYF. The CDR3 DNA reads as TGTGCCAGCAGTTTCCGGGACAGGGTCAAAGAGACCCAGTACTTC.

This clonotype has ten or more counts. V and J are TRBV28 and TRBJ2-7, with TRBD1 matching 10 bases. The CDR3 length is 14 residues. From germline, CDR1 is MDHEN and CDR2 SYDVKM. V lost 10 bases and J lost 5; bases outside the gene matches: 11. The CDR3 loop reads CATAALGTGDEQYF. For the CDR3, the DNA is TGTGCCACAGCAGCCCTCGGGACAGGGGACGAGCAGTACTTC.

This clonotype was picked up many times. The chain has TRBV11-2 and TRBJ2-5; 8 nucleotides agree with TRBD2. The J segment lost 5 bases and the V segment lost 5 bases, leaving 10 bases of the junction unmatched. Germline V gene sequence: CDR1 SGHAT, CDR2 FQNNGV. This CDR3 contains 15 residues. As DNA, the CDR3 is TGTGCCAGCAGCCCCGGGTCGGGAGGGATGGAGACCCAGTACTTC. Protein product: CASSPGSGGMETQYF.

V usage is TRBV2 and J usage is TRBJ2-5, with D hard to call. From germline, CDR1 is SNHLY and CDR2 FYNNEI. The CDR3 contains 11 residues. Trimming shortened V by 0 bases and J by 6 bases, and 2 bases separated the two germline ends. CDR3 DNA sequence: TGTGCCAGCAGTGAAGCCCAGACCCAGTACTTC. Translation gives CASSEAQTQYF.